This record concerns one T cell receptor beta chain sequence. Its antigen is not identified. V was cut by 6 bases and J by 12 bases, with 15 bases left in between. This CDR3 contains 12 residues. From germline, CDR1 is MNHEY and CDR2 SVGEGT. The sample originates from a study of response to subunit inactivated influenza vaccine. Study outcomes and limitations: There was a suggestion from the authors that each seasonal influenza vaccination recruits few new T cells.

MiXCR, applied by TCRdb to the RT-PCR reads, yields one record per CDR3 protein. The table records approximately 480,000 distinct CDR3 sequences, approximately 9.9% of them present only once. The material sequenced was PBMCs from blood, taken 40 to 50 days after vaccination. The chain is built from TRBV6-2 or TRBV6-3 and TRBJ2-1; either TRBD1 or TRBD2 may supply D (5 bases each). The source of this sequence is a middle-aged man who received an inactivated influenza vaccine. CDR3 in DNA: TGTGCCAGCAGGGGGGACCCGCGTCTGCAGTTCTTC. Its protein product is CASRGDPRLQFF.